The clone carrying this T cell receptor beta chain has more than one count but fewer than ten. Germline V gene data show CDR1 as GTSNPN and CDR2 as SVGIG (reference sequence). Trimming removed 3 bases from V and 10 bases from J, with 24 bases in between. The CDR3 loop spans 15 amino acids. These data originate in a study of blood T cell repertoires in COVID-19. Only in-frame clones appear in the TCRdb table, and some are missing; sequencing was by immunoSEQ multiplex PCR. The sample includes approximately 230,000 clones, 82% of them seen just once. Sequenced input: peripheral blood. The chain links TRBV30 to TRBJ1-1; D call uncertain. The clonotype originates from a woman of 80 years or more with active or convalescent COVID-19. The CDR3 DNA reads as TGTGCCTGGAGGTTCTCCCGATCTCGGGTGTCGGGAGCTTTCTTT. As protein: CAWRFSRSRVSGAFF.